The rows below give T cell receptor beta chains drawn from one sample of a study of T cell repertoires in cytomegalovirus infection. Antigens of these TCRs are unknown. MiXCR, run by TCRdb on the reads, gives a single entry per CDR3 protein. The sample has 370,000 or so distinct CDR3 sequences; about 35% are singletons. The material sequenced was cultured PBMCs, taken from culture after CMV antigen stimulation. The receptor set was obtained from a human donor in good health (CMV status not recorded). Some clones in this sample may be carry-over from other donors' samples. Both conserved end residues are part of each CDR3. The D gene is left open where the match is weak. Only some rows state a clone size, as once, few, many or a class for expanded clones.

V: TRBV12-3/TRBV12-4
J: TRBJ2-5
D: TRBD2
size: few
CDR3: CASRRGGEETQYF
DNA: TGTGCCAGCAGGCGCGGGGGGGAAGAGACCCAGTACTTC

V: TRBV20-1
J: TRBJ2-2
D: TRBD2
size: -
CDR3: CSAGTLRLAGTTGELFF
DNA: TGCAGTGCCGGAACCCTACGACTAGCGGGTACCACCGGGGAGCTGTTTTTT

V: TRBV5-4
J: TRBJ2-5
D: TRBD2
size: -
CDR3: CASSFGLAGGPETQYF
DNA: TGTGCCAGCAGCTTTGGACTAGCGGGAGGCCCAGAGACCCAGTACTTC

V: TRBV4-1
J: TRBJ2-1
D: -
size: -
CDR3: CASSQTPGDEQFF
DNA: TGCGCCAGCAGCCAAACCCCCGGGGATGAGCAGTTCTTC

V: TRBV30
J: TRBJ2-3
D: -
size: -
CDR3: CAWSVLQVFTDTQYF
DNA: TGTGCCTGGAGTGTACTCCAGGTATTCACAGATACGCAGTATTTT

V: TRBV11-2
J: TRBJ2-5
D: TRBD1
size: -
CDR3: CASSLSTGAKAQYF
DNA: TGTGCCAGCAGCTTATCGACAGGGGCAAAGGCCCAGTACTTC

V: TRBV7-9
J: TRBJ2-2
D: -
size: few
CDR3: CASSLFLNTGELFF
DNA: TGTGCCAGCAGCTTATTTTTGAACACCGGGGAGCTGTTTTTT

V: TRBV7-9
J: TRBJ1-2
D: TRBD1
size: -
CDR3: CASSSGQGIFNYGYTF
DNA: TGTGCCAGCAGTTCGGGACAGGGAATTTTTAACTATGGCTACACCTTC

V: TRBV7-1
J: TRBJ2-2
D: -
size: -
CDR3: CASSPRGLAALGGELFF
DNA: TGTGCCAGCAGCCCCCGAGGGTTAGCGGCCCTCGGGGGGGAGCTGTTTTTT

V: TRBV20-1
J: TRBJ1-5
D: TRBD1
size: -
CDR3: CSARPGQGIRGGQPQHF
DNA: TGCAGTGCTAGGCCGGGACAGGGGATCCGGGGGGGTCAGCCCCAGCATTTT

V: TRBV27
J: TRBJ2-7
D: -
size: -
CDR3: CASSLSPGLSSYEQYF
DNA: TGTGCCAGCAGTTTAAGCCCCGGACTAAGCTCCTACGAGCAGTACTTC

V: TRBV6-5
J: TRBJ1-6
D: -
size: many
CDR3: CASSYSGAGNSPLHF
DNA: TGTGCCAGCAGTTACTCGGGGGCTGGTAATTCACCCCTCCACTTT

V: TRBV4-2
J: TRBJ2-1
D: -
size: few
CDR3: CASSQSAGDYNEQFF
DNA: TGTGCCAGCAGCCAATCGGCGGGCGACTACAATGAGCAGTTCTTC

V: TRBV29-1
J: TRBJ2-3
D: -
size: -
CDR3: CSGWTDTQYF
DNA: TGCAGCGGGTGGACAGATACGCAGTATTTT

V: TRBV14
J: TRBJ1-1
D: -
size: few
CDR3: CASSQDWNTEAFF
DNA: TGTGCCAGCAGCCAAGACTGGAACACTGAAGCTTTCTTT

V: TRBV6-6
J: TRBJ2-5
D: TRBD2
size: -
CDR3: CASSALAGGLGETQYF
DNA: TGTGCCAGCAGTGCACTAGCGGGAGGGCTCGGGGAGACCCAGTACTTC

V: TRBV7-2
J: TRBJ2-1
D: -
size: few
CDR3: CASSLGYYNEQFF
DNA: TGTGCCAGCAGCTTAGGGTACTACAATGAGCAGTTCTTC

V: TRBV6-5
J: TRBJ2-1
D: TRBD1
size: few
CDR3: CASSYGQGADEQFF
DNA: TGTGCCAGCAGTTATGGACAGGGAGCGGATGAGCAGTTCTTC

V: TRBV25-1
J: TRBJ1-6
D: -
size: -
CDR3: CASSVRQGYSPLHF
DNA: TGTGCCAGCAGTGTCCGGCAGGGGTATTCACCCCTCCACTTT

V: TRBV29-1
J: TRBJ2-7
D: TRBD2
size: once
CDR3: CSVSRGTSGFNYEQYF
DNA: TGCAGCGTATCCCGTGGGACTAGCGGTTTTAACTACGAGCAGTACTTC

V: TRBV12-3/TRBV12-4
J: TRBJ2-1
D: -
size: -
CDR3: CASSSVPTNEQFF
DNA: TGTGCCAGCAGCAGTGTCCCGACTAATGAGCAGTTCTTC

V: TRBV20-1
J: TRBJ2-3
D: TRBD2
size: -
CDR3: CSARSASGSDTQYF
DNA: TGCAGTGCTAGATCGGCTAGCGGATCAGATACGCAGTATTTT

V: TRBV5-1
J: TRBJ2-2
D: TRBD2
size: -
CDR3: CASSLLAGGTGELFF
DNA: TGCGCCAGCAGCTTACTAGCGGGAGGCACCGGGGAGCTGTTTTTT

V: TRBV5-1
J: TRBJ1-2
D: -
size: -
CDR3: CASSGGQEIGYTF
DNA: TGCGCCAGCAGCGGAGGGCAGGAGATTGGCTACACCTTC

V: TRBV7-9
J: TRBJ2-7
D: TRBD2
size: -
CDR3: CASSSDRPRLAGVGPYEQYF
DNA: TGTGCCAGCAGCTCGGACAGGCCGAGACTAGCGGGAGTAGGTCCTTACGAGCAGTACTTC

V: TRBV4-3
J: TRBJ2-7
D: -
size: once
CDR3: CASSQERSAGTRSYEQYF
DNA: TGCGCCAGCAGCCAAGAGAGGTCCGCCGGGACGCGATCCTACGAGCAGTACTTC

V: TRBV18
J: TRBJ2-1
D: -
size: many
CDR3: CASSSTGTGRLNEQFF
DNA: TGTGCCAGCTCTTCCACCGGGACTGGTCGCCTCAATGAGCAGTTCTTC

V: TRBV11-2
J: TRBJ2-5
D: TRBD1
size: few
CDR3: CASSRGQGVLETQYF
DNA: TGTGCCAGCAGTCGGGGACAGGGAGTCTTGGAGACCCAGTACTTC

V: TRBV7-2
J: TRBJ2-1
D: TRBD2
size: many
CDR3: CASSLAGVAGLSYNEQFF
DNA: TGTGCCAGCAGCTTAGCGGGTGTAGCGGGGCTCTCCTACAATGAGCAGTTCTTC

V: TRBV30
J: TRBJ2-4
D: -
size: -
CDR3: CAWRPGLKNIQYF
DNA: TGTGCCTGGAGGCCGGGACTCAAAAACATTCAGTACTTC

V: TRBV10-3
J: TRBJ1-1
D: -
size: -
CDR3: CAINDGPGTEAFF
DNA: TGTGCCATCAATGACGGCCCCGGGACTGAAGCTTTCTTT

V: TRBV5-1
J: TRBJ2-2
D: -
size: -
CDR3: CASSLVETTGELFF
DNA: TGCGCCAGCAGCTTGGTAGAAACCACCGGGGAGCTGTTTTTT

V: TRBV5-3
J: TRBJ2-7
D: TRBD2
size: -
CDR3: CASSWGLAGVWSATYEQYF
DNA: TGTGCCAGCAGCTGGGGACTAGCGGGAGTTTGGTCGGCCACCTACGAGCAGTACTTC

V: TRBV5-1
J: TRBJ2-5
D: -
size: once
CDR3: CASNPVQGGETQYF
DNA: TGCGCCAGCAACCCCGTTCAGGGGGGGGAGACCCAGTACTTC

V: TRBV29-1
J: TRBJ2-3
D: TRBD2
size: -
CDR3: CSGYGLAGTPDTQYF
DNA: TGCAGCGGATACGGACTAGCGGGAACACCAGATACGCAGTATTTT

V: TRBV11-2
J: TRBJ2-3
D: TRBD2
size: -
CDR3: CASSWGLTSTDTQYF
DNA: TGTGCCAGCAGCTGGGGACTAACTAGCACAGATACGCAGTATTTT

V: TRBV10-3
J: TRBJ2-5
D: -
size: -
CDR3: CAISGPRETQYF
DNA: TGTGCCATCAGTGGACCGCGAGAGACCCAGTACTTC

V: TRBV7-2
J: TRBJ2-5
D: TRBD2
size: many
CDR3: CASSLIPWTSGQETQYF
DNA: TGTGCCAGCAGCTTAATCCCCTGGACTAGCGGCCAAGAGACCCAGTACTTC

V: TRBV12-3/TRBV12-4
J: TRBJ1-1
D: -
size: -
CDR3: CASSLGHNRWPNTEAFF
DNA: TGTGCCAGCAGTTTAGGTCACAATAGATGGCCGAACACTGAAGCTTTCTTT

V: TRBV29-1
J: TRBJ2-5
D: TRBD1
size: -
CDR3: CSVDRGHQETQYF
DNA: TGCAGCGTTGACAGGGGGCACCAAGAGACCCAGTACTTC

V: TRBV5-1
J: TRBJ1-5
D: -
size: -
CDR3: CASSLDFLGSNQPQHF
DNA: TGCGCCAGCAGCTTGGATTTTCTGGGTAGCAATCAGCCCCAGCATTTT

V: TRBV7-2
J: TRBJ2-7
D: TRBD2
size: -
CDR3: CASSLMSGRFYEQYF
DNA: TGTGCCAGCAGCTTAATGAGCGGGAGATTTTACGAGCAGTACTTC